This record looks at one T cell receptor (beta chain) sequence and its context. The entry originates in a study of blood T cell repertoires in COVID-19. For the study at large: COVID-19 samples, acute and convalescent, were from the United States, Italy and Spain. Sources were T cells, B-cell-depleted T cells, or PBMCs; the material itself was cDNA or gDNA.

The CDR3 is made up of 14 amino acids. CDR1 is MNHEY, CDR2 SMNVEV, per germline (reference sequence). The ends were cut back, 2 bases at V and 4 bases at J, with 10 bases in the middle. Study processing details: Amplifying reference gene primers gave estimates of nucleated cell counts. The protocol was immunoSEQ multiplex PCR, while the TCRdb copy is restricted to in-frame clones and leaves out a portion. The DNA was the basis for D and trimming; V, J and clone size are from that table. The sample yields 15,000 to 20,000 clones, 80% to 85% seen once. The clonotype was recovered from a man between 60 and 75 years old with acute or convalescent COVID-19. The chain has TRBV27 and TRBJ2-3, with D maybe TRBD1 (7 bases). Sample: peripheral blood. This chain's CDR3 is CASSLSRGADTQYF. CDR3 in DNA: TGTGCCAGCAGTTTAAGCAGGGGGGCAGATACGCAGTATTTT.